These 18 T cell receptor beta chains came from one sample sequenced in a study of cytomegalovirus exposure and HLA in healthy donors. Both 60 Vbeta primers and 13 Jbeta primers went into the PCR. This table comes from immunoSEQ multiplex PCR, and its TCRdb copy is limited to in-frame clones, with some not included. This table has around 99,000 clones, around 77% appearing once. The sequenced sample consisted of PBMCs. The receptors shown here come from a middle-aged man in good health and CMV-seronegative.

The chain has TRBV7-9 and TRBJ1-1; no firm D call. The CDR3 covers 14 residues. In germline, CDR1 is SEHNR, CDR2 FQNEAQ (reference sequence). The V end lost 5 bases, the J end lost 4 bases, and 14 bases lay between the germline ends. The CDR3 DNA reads TGTGCCAGCAGCCTGGTTGGCCGGGGCACTGAAGCTTTCTTT. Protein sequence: CASSLVGRGTEAFF.

CDR3 nucleotides: TGTGCCAGCAGTCAACACCAAACTAGCGCAAGAAGCACAGATACGCAGTATTTT. Amino acid sequence: CASSQHQTSARSTDTQYF. V and J are TRBV9 and TRBJ2-3; 7 positions match TRBD2. Germline V gene data show CDR1 as SGDLS and CDR2 as YYNGEE. Trimming cost V 5 bases and J 0 bases; bases outside gene matches: 15. The CDR3 is made up of 18 amino acids.

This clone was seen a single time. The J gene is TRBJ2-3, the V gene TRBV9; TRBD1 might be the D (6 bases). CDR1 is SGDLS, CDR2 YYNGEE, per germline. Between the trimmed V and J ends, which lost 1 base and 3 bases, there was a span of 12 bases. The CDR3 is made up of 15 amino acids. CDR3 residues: CASSVNQGKTDTQYF. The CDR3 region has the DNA TGTGCCAGCAGCGTAAATCAGGGGAAGACAGATACGCAGTATTTT. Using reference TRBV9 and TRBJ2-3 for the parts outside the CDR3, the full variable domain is DSGVTQTPKHLITATGQRVTLRCSPRSGDLSVYWYQQSLDQGLQFLIQYYNGEERAKGNILERFSAQQFPDLHSELNLSSLELGDSALYFCASSVNQGKTDTQYFGPGTRLTVL.

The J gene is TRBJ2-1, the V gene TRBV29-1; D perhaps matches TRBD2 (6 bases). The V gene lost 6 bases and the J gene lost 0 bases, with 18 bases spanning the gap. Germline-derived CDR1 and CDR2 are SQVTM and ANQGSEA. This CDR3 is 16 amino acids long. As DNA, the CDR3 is TGCAGCGTGCAAATGCTGGGGGGTAGCTCCTACAATGAGCAGTTCTTC. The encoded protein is CSVQMLGGSSYNEQFF.

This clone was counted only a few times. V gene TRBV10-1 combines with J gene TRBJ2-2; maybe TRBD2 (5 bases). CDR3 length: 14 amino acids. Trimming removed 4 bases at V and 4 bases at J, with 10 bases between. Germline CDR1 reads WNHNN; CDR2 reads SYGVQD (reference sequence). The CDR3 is CASSARALTGELFF. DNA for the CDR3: TGCGCCAGCAGTGCGAGGGCCCTCACCGGGGAGCTGTTTTTT.

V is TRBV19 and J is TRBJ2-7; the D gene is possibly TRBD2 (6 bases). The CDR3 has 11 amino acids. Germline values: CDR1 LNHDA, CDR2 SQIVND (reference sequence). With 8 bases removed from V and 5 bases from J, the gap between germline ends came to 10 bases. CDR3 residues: CASGGTDEQYF. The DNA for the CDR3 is TGTGCCAGTGGGGGGACGGACGAGCAGTACTTC.

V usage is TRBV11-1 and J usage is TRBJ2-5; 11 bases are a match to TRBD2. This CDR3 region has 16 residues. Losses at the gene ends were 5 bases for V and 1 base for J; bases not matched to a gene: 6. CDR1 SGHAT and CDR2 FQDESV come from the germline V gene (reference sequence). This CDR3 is CASSRTSGGSQETQYF. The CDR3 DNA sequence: TGTGCCAGCAGCCGAACTAGCGGGGGCTCCCAAGAGACCCAGTACTTC.

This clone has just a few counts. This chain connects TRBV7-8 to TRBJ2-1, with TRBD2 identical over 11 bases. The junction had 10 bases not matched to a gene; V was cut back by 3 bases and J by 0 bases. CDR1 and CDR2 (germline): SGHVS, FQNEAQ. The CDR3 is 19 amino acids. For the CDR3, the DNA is TGTGCCAGCAGCTTTACTAGCGGGGGACATACGAGCTCCTACAATGAGCAGTTCTTC. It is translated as CASSFTSGGHTSSYNEQFF.

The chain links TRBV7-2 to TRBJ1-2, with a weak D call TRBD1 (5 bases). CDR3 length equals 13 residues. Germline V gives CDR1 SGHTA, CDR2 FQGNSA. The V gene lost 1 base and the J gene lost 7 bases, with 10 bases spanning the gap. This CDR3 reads CASSLGRVSGYTF. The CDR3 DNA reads TGTGCCAGCAGCTTAGGCAGGGTCAGTGGCTACACCTTC.

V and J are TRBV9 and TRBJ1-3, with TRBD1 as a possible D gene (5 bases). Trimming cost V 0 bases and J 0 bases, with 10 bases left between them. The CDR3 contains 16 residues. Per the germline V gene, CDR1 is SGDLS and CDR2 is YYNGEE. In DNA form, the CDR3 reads TGTGCCAGCAGCGTAGGGACACTTAGCTCTGGAAACACCATATATTTT. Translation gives CASSVGTLSSGNTIYF.

The CDR3 coding sequence is TGTGCCAGCAGTCCCCGTGGGGCGCCTAATCAGCCCCAGCATTTT. This gives the protein CASSPRGAPNQPQHF. The J gene is TRBJ1-5, the V gene TRBV28, with a possible D match to TRBD1 (5 bases). The length of the CDR3 is 15 residues. V lost 5 bases and J 4 bases, leaving 15 bases between the germline ends. From germline, CDR1 is MDHEN and CDR2 SYDVKM. Looking up the rest from reference TRBV28 and TRBJ1-5 gives the full variable domain: DVKVTQSSRYLVKRTGEKVFLECVQDMDHENMFWYRQDPGLGLRLIYFSYDVKMKEKGDIPEGYSVSREKKERFSLILESASTNQTSMYLCASSPRGAPNQPQHFGDGTRLSIL.

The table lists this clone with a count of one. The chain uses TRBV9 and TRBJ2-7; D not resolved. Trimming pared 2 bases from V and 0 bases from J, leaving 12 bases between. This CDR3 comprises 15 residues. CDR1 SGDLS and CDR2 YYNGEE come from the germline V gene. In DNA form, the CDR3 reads TGTGCCAGCAGCGTCGGCAGGTTGACCTCCTACGAGCAGTACTTC. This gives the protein CASSVGRLTSYEQYF.

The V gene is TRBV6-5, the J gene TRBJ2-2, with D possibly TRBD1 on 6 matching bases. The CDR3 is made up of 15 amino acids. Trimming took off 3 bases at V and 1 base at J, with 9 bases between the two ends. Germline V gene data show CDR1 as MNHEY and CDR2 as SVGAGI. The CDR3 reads CASSYRTENTGELFF. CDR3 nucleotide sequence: TGTGCCAGCAGTTATAGGACAGAGAACACCGGGGAGCTGTTTTTT.

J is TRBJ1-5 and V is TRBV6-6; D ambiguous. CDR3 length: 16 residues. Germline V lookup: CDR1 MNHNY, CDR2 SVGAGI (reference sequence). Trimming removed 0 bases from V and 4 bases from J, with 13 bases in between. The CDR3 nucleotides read TGTGCCAGCAGTTACTCCGGCAGGACGGGGAATCAGCCCCAGCATTTT. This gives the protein CASSYSGRTGNQPQHF.

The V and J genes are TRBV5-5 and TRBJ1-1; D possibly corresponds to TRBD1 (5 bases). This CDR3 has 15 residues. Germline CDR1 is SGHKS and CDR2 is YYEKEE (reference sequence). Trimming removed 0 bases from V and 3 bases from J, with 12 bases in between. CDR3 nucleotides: TGTGCCAGCAGCTTGGTGATGGGGCTGGACACTGAAGCTTTCTTT. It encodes CASSLVMGLDTEAFF.

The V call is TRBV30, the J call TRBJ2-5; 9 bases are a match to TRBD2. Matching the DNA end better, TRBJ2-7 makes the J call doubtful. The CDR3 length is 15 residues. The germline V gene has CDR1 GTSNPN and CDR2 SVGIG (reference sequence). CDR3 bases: TGTGCCTGGACTGAGAAGGCTAGCGGGATCTACGAGCAGTACTTC. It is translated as CAWTEKASGIYEQYF.

Written as DNA, the CDR3 is TGCGCCAGCAGCAAGGGACAAGTTAATGAAAAACTGTTTTTT. It encodes CASSKGQVNEKLFF. This rearrangement joins TRBV5-1 to TRBJ1-4; tentatively, D is TRBD1 (6 bases). CDR3 length: 14 amino acids. Germline V gene lookup returns CDR1 SGHRS and CDR2 YFSETQ. Trimming took 4 bases from V and 4 from J, leaving 11 bases between them.

CDR3: CASGLVEGAGSAEAFF. The CDR3 DNA sequence: TGTGCTAGTGGTTTGGTAGAGGGGGCAGGATCGGCTGAAGCTTTCTTT. The genes are TRBV12-5 and TRBJ1-1; 7 bases are a match to TRBD1. CDR1 and CDR2 (germline): LGHNT, FRNRAP. This CDR3 has 16 residues. V shed 0 bases, J shed 6 bases, and the junction held 10 bases outside the gene matches.